The clone carrying this T cell receptor beta chain showed up many times. The data stem from a study of regulatory T cells in long-lasting Graves disease. Turning to the study itself: Newly diagnosed Graves' patients had taken antithyroid drugs under 3 months.

Time point in this sample: newly diagnosed GD, antithyroid drugs for less than 3 months. Making the TCR library involved RNA that had been extracted from PBMCs. Arm-PCR of CDR3 regions and iRepertoire HTBI primers were the basis on which TCR beta libraries were built. One entry per CDR3 protein results from TCRdb running MiXCR on the multiplex PCR reads. Of 300,000 to 400,000 distinct CDR3 sequences in the sample, 16% were seen once. This sample also appeared in a second study, on T cells in Graves' hyperthyroidism and ophthalmopathy.

The TCR comes from a man in his forties with Graves disease. Sequenced here: peripheral blood mononuclear cells (PBMCs), sampled at new diagnosis, from a patient treated with antithyroid drugs.

DNA for the CDR3: TGTGCCAGTAGTAAGGGACACCTTGACACCGGGGAGCTGTTTTTT. Its protein is CASSKGHLDTGELFF. The J gene is TRBJ2-2, the V gene TRBV19; D possibly corresponds to TRBD1 (6 bases). CDR1 is LNHDA, CDR2 SQIVND, per germline (reference sequence). CDR3 length: 15 amino acids. Trimming took off 4 bases at V and 3 bases at J, with 12 bases between the two ends.